These 19 T cell receptor beta chains were all obtained from the same sample, sequenced in a study of molecular identifiers for immune sequencing clone quantification. TCRdb re-called the PCR reads with MiXCR, one entry per CDR3 protein. The sample shows 400,000 to 600,000 distinct CDR3 sequences, around 23% of them seen only once. The source material was naive CD8+ T cells from blood, with Jurkat cell RNA spiked in. Subset indicated: FACS-sorted CD8+CD4-CCR7+CD45RA+ naive T cells. These receptors came from a human donor in good health. Some libraries in this study had Jurkat cell RNA spiked in.

A remark on this clonotype: Lacking the conserved final phenylalanine or tryptophan, this CDR3 likely reflects a read error. This chain joins TRBV6-2 or TRBV6-3 and TRBJ2-7; 11 bases agree with TRBD1. Germline V lookup: CDR1 MNHEY, CDR2 SVGEGT. The CDR3 contains 17 residues. V was clipped by 2 bases and J by 2 bases; unmatched bases: 8. The CDR3 protein is CASSYLRGTGGPYEQYS. As DNA, the CDR3 is TGTGCCAGCAGTTACCTTCGAGGGACAGGGGGGCCCTACGAGCAGTACTCC.

As concerns this clonotype: A much larger clonotype is one base distant, so this may be a read error. The chain links TRBV14 to TRBJ1-2; D gene unclear. CDR1 is SGHDN and CDR2 is FVKESK in the germline V gene. This CDR3 comprises 10 residues. The CDR3 coding sequence is TGTGCCAGCAGCCAAAGCCCCCGGGTGTTC. Its translation is CASSQSPRVF.

Regarding this clonotype: Relative to the germline gene, one junction end is altered; a read error may explain this. This chain joins TRBV2 and TRBJ2-7; the D gene could be TRBD1 or TRBD2 (6 bases each). The CDR3 covers 18 residues. CDR1 is SNHLY and CDR2 is FYNNEI in the germline V gene. The CDR3 bases are TGTGCCAGCAGTGAAGCGGAGGGGGGCTCCTATCGGGCCTACGAGCGGTACTTC. Translating it yields CASSEAEGGSYRAYERYF.

This clonotype was seen ten or more times. The chain uses TRBV20-1 and TRBJ1-5; the D gene is possibly TRBD1 (6 bases). The germline V and J ends were trimmed by 3 bases and 3 bases, with 18 bases remaining between them. This CDR3 is built from 16 residues. In germline, CDR1 is DFQATT, CDR2 SNEGSKA (reference sequence). The CDR3: CSASPTPGHHNQPQHF. CDR3 bases: TGCAGTGCTAGTCCCACCCCGGGACACCACAATCAGCCCCAGCATTTT.

Only a few counts were recorded for this clonotype. The V and J genes are TRBV24-1 and TRBJ1-5; D remains ambiguous. Germline values: CDR1 KGHDR, CDR2 SFDVKD. The V end lost 4 bases, the J end lost 2 bases, and 5 bases lay between the germline ends. The CDR3 spans 13 residues. This CDR3 reads CATSEEGNQPQHF. Here the CDR3 DNA reads TGTGCCACCAGTGAGGAGGGCAATCAGCCCCAGCATTTT.

The chain uses TRBV12-3 or TRBV12-4 and TRBJ2-7; no definite D call. Trimming took off 3 bases at V and 2 bases at J, with 8 bases between the two ends. The CDR3 extends over 13 amino acids. CDR3 residues: CASSFLTPYEQYF. CDR3 coding DNA: TGTGCCAGCAGTTTCCTGACCCCCTACGAGCAGTACTTC.

Comment on this clonotype: A much larger clone differs from this one at a single base, so this may be a read error. This sequence joins TRBV6-6 and TRBJ2-3; a possible D gene is TRBD1 (5 bases). The tail of the sequence fits TRBJ1-5 better, so the J call may be wrong. The CDR3 runs to 15 residues. Germline V gives CDR1 MNHNY, CDR2 SVGAGI (reference sequence). CDR3 sequence reads: CASSRGTSGTDTQHF. In DNA, the CDR3 is TGTGCCAGCAGCCGTGGGACTAGCGGCACAGATACGCAGCATTTT.

V is TRBV27 and J is TRBJ2-1; tentative D call: TRBD2 (5 bases). The CDR3 runs 15 residues. Germline V CDR1 and CDR2: MNHEY, SMNVEV (reference sequence). V lost 8 bases and J 1 base, leaving 15 bases between the germline ends. The DNA of the CDR3 is TGTGCCAGCGCCCCACTAGTCTCGTCCTACAATGAGCAGTTCTTC. Translated, it gives CASAPLVSSYNEQFF.

The chain links TRBV29-1 to TRBJ2-5; D tentatively reads TRBD1 or TRBD2 (6 bases each). The length of the CDR3 is 17 residues. Germline values: CDR1 SQVTM, CDR2 ANQGSEA. V gave up 0 bases and J gave up 3 bases, with 20 bases separating them. The CDR3: CSVEDPVSGQREETQYF. Here the CDR3 DNA reads TGCAGCGTTGAAGATCCCGTTTCAGGACAGCGGGAAGAGACCCAGTACTTC.

About this clonotype itself: At one end, the junction sequence differs from germline, possibly due to a read error. The chain uses TRBV28 and TRBJ2-6, with a tentative D call TRBD2 (6 bases). Germline CDR1 MDHEN, CDR2 SYDVKM. The CDR3 consists of 17 residues. The CDR3 region is CASSLLEGSSGANALTF. CDR3 coding DNA: TGTGCCAGCAGTTTATTGGAGGGGAGCTCTGGGGCCAACGCCCTGACTTTC.

For this clonotype: The conserved final phenylalanine or tryptophan is absent from the CDR3, which likely points to a read error. The rearrangement uses TRBV19 and TRBJ2-7; D is ambiguous. Germline CDR1 LNHDA, CDR2 SQIVND (reference sequence). The CDR3 loop spans 15 amino acids. Trimming took off 4 bases at V and 2 bases at J, with 15 bases between the two ends. CDR3 region: CASSTGDFPAYEQYL. CDR3 nucleotides: TGTGCCAGTAGTACCGGAGATTTTCCGGCCTACGAGCAGTACCTC.

This clonotype has more than one count but fewer than ten. The chain combines TRBV5-4 with TRBJ2-7, with 7 bases fitting TRBD1. Germline-derived CDR1 and CDR2 are SGHNT and YYREEE (reference sequence). V was clipped by 4 bases and J by 3 bases; unmatched bases: 13. The CDR3 is 16 amino acids. This CDR3 reads CASSALGQVDYYEQYF. DNA of the CDR3: TGTGCCAGCAGCGCCTTAGGACAGGTTGACTACTACGAGCAGTACTTC.

The sample holds many counts of this clonotype. The chain uses TRBV11-2 and TRBJ2-5, with D perhaps matching TRBD1 (6 bases). The CDR3 runs to 13 residues. V lost 5 bases and J 1 base, leaving 8 bases between the germline ends. Germline V lookup: CDR1 SGHAT, CDR2 FQNNGV. CDR3 loop: CASSKQGQETQYF. The CDR3 DNA sequence: TGTGCCAGCAGCAAACAGGGCCAAGAGACCCAGTACTTC.

This clonotype occurred many times. The chain is built from TRBV5-1 and TRBJ2-5; 10 bases match TRBD1. The length of the CDR3 is 13 residues. V trimming: 4 bases; J trimming: 5 bases; junction bases outside the gene matches: 2. Germline V CDR1 and CDR2: SGHRS, YFSETQ. This CDR3 is CASSTGQGETQYF. The CDR3 nucleotides are TGCGCCAGCAGCACGGGACAGGGGGAGACCCAGTACTTC.

This clonotype was detected ten times or more. The chain is built from TRBV12-5 and TRBJ2-6, with D perhaps matching TRBD1 or TRBD2 (5 bases each). Trimming shortened V by 3 bases and J by 0 bases, and 15 bases separated the two germline ends. The CDR3 runs 18 residues. Germline lookup yields CDR1 LGHNT and CDR2 FRNRAP. CDR3 sequence (DNA): TGTGCTAGTGGTTTAGCCGGGACCGCTATCTCTGGGGCCAACGTCCTGACTTTC. It specifies CASGLAGTAISGANVLTF.

Notes on this clonotype: This is likely a read error, given that the CDR3 carries no conserved phenylalanine or tryptophan at its end. The chain links TRBV7-9 to TRBJ2-7; D call uncertain. With 4 bases removed from V and 0 bases from J, the gap between germline ends came to 7 bases. CDR3 size: 13 residues. Germline CDR1 is SEHNR and CDR2 is FQNEAQ (reference sequence). In DNA form, the CDR3 reads TGTGCCAGCAGCTCCGAGAGCTCCTACGAGCAGTACTCC. Translation gives CASSSESSYEQYS.

V gene TRBV28 combines with J gene TRBJ2-3; 8 bases match TRBD1. Germline V lookup: CDR1 MDHEN, CDR2 SYDVKM. V gave up 4 bases and J gave up 4 bases; unmatched junction bases: 7. CDR3 size: 15 residues. This chain's CDR3 is CASSSLNRGSDTQYF. In DNA, the CDR3 is TGTGCCAGCAGTTCGTTAAACAGGGGGTCAGATACGCAGTATTTT.

The chain joins TRBV5-6 to TRBJ2-3; the D gene is possibly TRBD1 (7 bases). Germline V CDR1 and CDR2: SGHDT, YYEEEE. The CDR3 totals 14 residues. The V gene lost 3 bases and the J gene lost 4 bases, with 12 bases spanning the gap. The CDR3 DNA reads as TGTGCCAGCAGCTGGGGGGACAGCGCAGATACGCAGTATTTT. Translation: CASSWGDSADTQYF.

This clonotype showed up many times. The chain employs TRBV29-1 and TRBJ1-4; 9 bases agree with TRBD1. Losses at the gene ends were 0 bases for V and 6 bases for J; bases not matched to a gene: 11. The CDR3 runs to 17 residues. The germline V gene encodes CDR1 SQVTM and CDR2 ANQGSEA. The CDR3 protein is CSVEDFVPGQGYEKLFF. The CDR3 nucleotides read TGCAGCGTTGAAGATTTTGTTCCCGGACAGGGGTATGAAAAACTGTTTTTT.